The 18 T cell receptor beta chains reported below all come from one sample, sequenced in a study of T cells in Graves' hyperthyroidism and ophthalmopathy. Amplification yielded TCR beta CDR3 regions, with RNA transcripts as the source. When the TCR CDR3 underwent first-round RT-PCR, the HTBI primer set was used. TCRdb ran MiXCR on the multiplex PCR reads and lists one entry per CDR3 protein. The table has about 270,000 distinct CDR3 sequences, over 12% seen once; the top ten hold 30% to 35%. Input material: blood. All receptors derive from a woman in her fifties or sixties with Graves' hyperthyroidism that later progressed to Graves' ophthalmopathy.

This clonotype has at least ten counts. The chain couples TRBV12-3 or TRBV12-4 to TRBJ1-5; the D gene is possibly TRBD1 (5 bases). V lost 6 bases and J lost 6, with 18 bases in between. This CDR3 has 15 amino acids. CDR3 nucleotides: TGTGCCAGCAGCCTGGGGGACGCCACTTTTCAGCCCCAGCATTTT. This encodes CASSLGDATFQPQHF.

The chain links TRBV5-4 to TRBJ2-2; no firm D call. Between the trimmed V and J ends, which lost 4 bases and 7 bases, there was a span of 14 bases. The CDR3 extends over 14 amino acids. From germline, CDR1 is SGHNT and CDR2 YYREEE (reference sequence). The chain's CDR3 is CASSPSVALGELFF. The CDR3 coding sequence is TGTGCCAGCAGCCCCTCGGTAGCTCTCGGGGAGCTGTTTTTT. The full variable domain, in which reference TRBV5-4 and TRBJ2-2 provide the parts outside the CDR3, is ETGVTQSPTHLIKTRGQQVTLRCSSQSGHNTVSWYQQALGQGPQFIFQYYREEENGRGNFPPRFSGLQFPNYSSELNVNALELDDSALYLCASSPSVALGELFFGEGSRLTVL.

The chain employs TRBV19 and TRBJ2-1, with a possible D match to TRBD1 (5 bases). Trimming removed 5 bases from V and 9 bases from J, with 11 bases in between. The CDR3 sequence is 12 residues long. Germline CDR1 LNHDA, CDR2 SQIVND (reference sequence). CDR3 sequence (DNA): TGTGCCAGTAGTGAACAGGCCACTGAGCAGTTCTTC. Translation gives CASSEQATEQFF.

The table lists this clonotype with a few counts. The chain joins TRBV5-6 to TRBJ1-4; D unresolved. This CDR3 comprises 13 residues. Trimming shortened V by 4 bases and J by 7 bases, and 11 bases separated the two germline ends. Germline V lookup: CDR1 SGHDT, CDR2 YYEEEE. The chain's CDR3 is CASSRGSGEKLFF. DNA for the CDR3: TGTGCCAGCAGCCGCGGCTCGGGTGAAAAACTGTTTTTT.

The chain recombines TRBV28 with TRBJ2-1; D is uncertain. V was pared by 7 bases and J by 4 bases, with 20 bases between. The germline V gene encodes CDR1 MDHEN and CDR2 SYDVKM. CDR3 size: 16 residues. CDR3 loop: CASNTHRREAYNEQFF. CDR3 DNA: TGTGCCAGCAATACCCATAGAAGAGAGGCTTACAATGAGCAGTTCTTC.

This clonotype has at least ten counts. One end of the junction fails to match germline, which may point to a read error. The CDR3 is CASSYPGLAYNEQFF. CDR3 coding DNA: TGTGCTAGCAGCTACCCGGGACTAGCGTACAATGAGCAGTTCTTC. This chain uses TRBV7-7 with TRBJ2-1; 10 bases fit TRBD2. The CDR3 runs to 15 residues. The germline V gene encodes CDR1 SSHAT and CDR2 FNYEAQ (reference sequence).

In this sample, this clonotype turned up a few times. The J gene is TRBJ2-2, the V gene TRBV9, with 7 bases that match TRBD2. V was pared by 0 bases and J by 8 bases, with 4 bases of the junction left unmatched. This CDR3 is 14 amino acids long. Germline V gene lookup returns CDR1 SGDLS and CDR2 YYNGEE. DNA for the CDR3: TGTGCCAGCAGCGTAGAAAGCGGGACTGGGGAGCTGTTTTTT. Residues: CASSVESGTGELFF.

This clonotype has a handful of counts. Being one base from a much bigger clone, this may be a read error. The V call is TRBV28, the J call TRBJ2-5; D not certain. V lost 3 bases and J 5 bases, leaving 4 bases between the germline ends. This CDR3 is 11 amino acids long. Per the germline V gene, CDR1 is MDHEN and CDR2 is SYDVKM. The CDR3 loop reads CASSFWETQYF. The DNA of the CDR3 is TGTGCCAGCAGTTTTTGGGAGACCCAGTACTTC.

A remark on this clonotype: A single base separates this from a much larger clone, so it may be a read error. The chain has TRBV28 and TRBJ2-7, with a weak D call TRBD1 (5 bases). The V and J ends lost 7 bases and 6 bases respectively, with 13 bases between them. This CDR3 is 12 amino acids long. Germline CDR1 reads MDHEN; CDR2 reads SYDVKM. CDR3 sequence reads: CASNFRRAEQYF. The CDR3 coding sequence is TGTGCCAGCAATTTTCGCAGGGCCGAGCAGTACTTC.

There are many counts of this clonotype. This rearrangement joins TRBV18 to TRBJ1-4, with TRBD1 as a possible D gene (5 bases). Germline V CDR1 and CDR2: KGHSH, LQKENI. The CDR3 has 15 residues. V was clipped by 6 bases and J by 4 bases, with 15 bases between them. The CDR3: CASSPRDGVNEKLFF. The CDR3 coding sequence is TGTGCCAGCTCCCCTAGGGACGGGGTTAATGAAAAACTGTTTTTT.

The chain combines TRBV7-8 with TRBJ2-2, with D unclear. Germline V gene lookup returns CDR1 SGHVS and CDR2 FQNEAQ. The CDR3 spans 14 residues. V was cut by 5 bases and J by 4 bases, with 11 bases left in between. CDR3 loop: CASSANRVTGELFF. The CDR3 DNA reads as TGTGCCAGCAGCGCAAACAGAGTCACCGGGGAGCTGTTTTTT.

In its sample, this clonotype was seen many times. The rearrangement links TRBV20-1 to TRBJ1-5; D is unclear. Germline V gives CDR1 DFQATT, CDR2 SNEGSKA (reference sequence). CDR3 length: 13 amino acids. Between the trimmed V and J ends, which lost 5 bases and 0 bases, there was a span of 8 bases. DNA for the CDR3: TGCAGTGCTGTCCCGGATAGCAATCAGCCCCAGCATTTT. This gives the protein CSAVPDSNQPQHF.

The CDR3 DNA reads as TGCAGTGCTTGCGAGGGTGGGGAAGAGCCGCAGTATTTT. Amino acids: CSACEGGEEPQYF. The chain recombines TRBV20-1 with TRBJ2-3; a weak D match, TRBD2 (5 bases). Trimming removed 5 bases from V and 10 bases from J, with 19 bases in between. CDR3 length: 13 residues. Germline V CDR1 and CDR2: DFQATT, SNEGSKA (reference sequence).

This clonotype was recorded at least ten times. The genes are TRBV7-9 and TRBJ2-1; D is uncertain. Between the trimmed V and J ends, which lost 0 bases and 5 bases, there was a span of 8 bases. This CDR3 has 14 amino acids. The V gene's germline CDR1 is SEHNR and CDR2 FQNEAQ (reference sequence). The chain's CDR3 is CASSLAGNDNEQFF. In DNA, the CDR3 is TGTGCCAGCAGCTTAGCGGGAAACGACAATGAGCAGTTCTTC.

The chain couples TRBV7-9 to TRBJ1-2; D is unclear. Trimming took 11 bases from V and 0 from J, leaving 16 bases between them. Germline-derived CDR1 and CDR2 are SEHNR and FQNEAQ (reference sequence). The length of the CDR3 is 14 residues. CDR3 sequence (DNA): TGTGCCCTCAAGGGAGAGGGAACTAACTATGGCTACACCTTC. The encoded protein is CALKGEGTNYGYTF.

This clonotype was seen more than once but under ten times. The chain links TRBV5-5 to TRBJ1-1; D is uncertain. CDR1 and CDR2 from the germline V gene are SGHKS and YYEKEE (reference sequence). This CDR3 is 15 amino acids long. Trimming shortened V by 0 bases and J by 1 base, and 10 bases separated the two germline ends. The CDR3 protein is CASSLVPGSNTEAFF. The CDR3 DNA reads as TGTGCCAGCAGCTTGGTACCGGGGTCGAACACTGAAGCTTTCTTT. Drawing the rest from reference TRBV5-5 and TRBJ1-1, the complete variable domain is DAGVTQSPTHLIKTRGQQVTLRCSPISGHKSVSWYQQVLGQGPQFIFQYYEKEERGRGNFPDRFSARQFPNYSSELNVNALLLGDSALYLCASSLVPGSNTEAFFGQGTRLTVV.

Turning to this clonotype: One end of the junction varies from germline; a read error may be responsible. The rearrangement joins TRBV5-1 to TRBJ2-3, with 10 bases fitting TRBD2. From germline, CDR1 is SGHRS and CDR2 YFSETQ. The CDR3 is 16 amino acids. The CDR3 DNA is TGTGCCAGCAGCTTAAGCGGGAGGGCCGGGGGAGATACGCAGTATTTT. This encodes CASSLSGRAGGDTQYF.

The genes are TRBV28 and TRBJ2-4; D might be TRBD1 (6 bases). The CDR3 totals 13 residues. V was clipped by 3 bases and J by 6 bases, with 9 bases between them. Germline CDR1 and CDR2: MDHEN and SYDVKM. This chain's CDR3 is CASSFGDINIQYF. The DNA of the CDR3 is TGTGCCAGCAGTTTTGGGGACATAAACATTCAGTACTTC.